The next 8 T cell receptor beta chains were all read from a single sample in a study of T cell responses to AZD1222 COVID-19 vaccine. Clones were read by immunoSEQ multiplex PCR, and TCRdb kept only the in-frame ones, dropping some. The top ten clones hold 20% to 25% of a sample with over 100,000 clones, 85% to 90% of them seen once. This specimen was peripheral blood, taken on day 0 of AZD1222 vaccination. The receptors shown here come from an adult in good health.

The chain couples TRBV10-3 to TRBJ1-4; D is uncertain. CDR3 length equals 14 residues. The V gene's germline CDR1 is ENHRY and CDR2 SYGVKD. V dropped 3 bases and J dropped 0 bases, with 5 bases sitting between them. The CDR3 protein is CAISDQATNEKLFF. In nucleotides, the CDR3 is TGTGCCATCAGTGACCAAGCAACTAATGAAAAACTGTTTTTT.

The rearrangement joins TRBV24-1 to TRBJ1-1; 8 bases line up with TRBD1. The J segment lost 5 bases and the V segment lost 3 bases, leaving 7 bases of the junction unmatched. This CDR3 contains 15 residues. Germline loops: CDR1 KGHDR, CDR2 SFDVKD. CDR3 coding DNA: TGTGCCACCAGTGATCCAAGGACAGGGCGAACTGAAGCTTTCTTT. Its translation: CATSDPRTGRTEAFF.

The rearrangement uses TRBV7-2 and TRBJ2-4, with D unclear. The CDR3 spans 13 residues. Germline V CDR1 and CDR2: SGHTA, FQGNSA. The V end was cut by 3 bases, the J end by 1 base, with 4 bases between. CDR3 sequence: CASSFEAKNIQYF. The CDR3 region has the DNA TGTGCCAGCAGCTTTGAGGCCAAAAACATTCAGTACTTC.

The chain employs TRBV12-3 or TRBV12-4 and TRBJ1-4; no definite D call. There are 12 residues in the CDR3. V lost 4 bases and J lost 2, with 2 bases in between. CDR3 region: CASSWTNEKLFF. CDR3 nucleotides: TGTGCCAGCAGTTGGACTAATGAAAAACTGTTTTTT.

The rearrangement links TRBV5-1 to TRBJ1-2; TRBD1 matches at 11 bases. This CDR3 is built from 15 residues. The germline CDR1 and CDR2 sequences are SGHRS and YFSETQ. V lost 4 bases, J lost 8 bases, and 10 bases stayed unmatched. CDR3 in amino acids: CASSPARTGGQGYTF. The CDR3, as DNA: TGCGCCAGCAGCCCTGCTCGGACAGGGGGCCAGGGCTACACCTTC.

V usage is TRBV19 and J usage is TRBJ2-4; TRBD1 aligns across 7 bases. Germline loops: CDR1 LNHDA, CDR2 SQIVND (reference sequence). V gave up 4 bases and J gave up 6 bases; unmatched junction bases: 12. The CDR3 extends over 16 amino acids. The CDR3 bases are TGTGCCAGTAGTAGACAGGGCTGGGGCGGCGGAAACATTCAGTACTTC. Its translation: CASSRQGWGGGNIQYF.

This sequence joins TRBV20-1 and TRBJ2-1; TRBD2 aligns across 10 bases. The V and J ends lost 3 bases and 7 bases, in that order; junction bases with no gene match: 6. The CDR3 spans 14 residues. Germline V gene sequence: CDR1 DFQATT, CDR2 SNEGSKA (reference sequence). In DNA, the CDR3 is TGCAGTGCTAGTCGCCCTAGCGGGGGTAATGAGCAGTTCTTC. Amino acids: CSASRPSGGNEQFF.

The sample holds a few counts of this clone. DNA for the CDR3: TGTGCCAGTAGTCCACGGGTGGGGAAGACTGGAAACACCATATATTTT. Amino acid sequence: CASSPRVGKTGNTIYF. The J gene is TRBJ1-3, the V gene TRBV19; D gene uncertain. In germline, CDR1 is LNHDA, CDR2 SQIVND (reference sequence). V was pared by 5 bases and J by 2 bases, with 16 bases between. The CDR3 is made up of 16 amino acids.